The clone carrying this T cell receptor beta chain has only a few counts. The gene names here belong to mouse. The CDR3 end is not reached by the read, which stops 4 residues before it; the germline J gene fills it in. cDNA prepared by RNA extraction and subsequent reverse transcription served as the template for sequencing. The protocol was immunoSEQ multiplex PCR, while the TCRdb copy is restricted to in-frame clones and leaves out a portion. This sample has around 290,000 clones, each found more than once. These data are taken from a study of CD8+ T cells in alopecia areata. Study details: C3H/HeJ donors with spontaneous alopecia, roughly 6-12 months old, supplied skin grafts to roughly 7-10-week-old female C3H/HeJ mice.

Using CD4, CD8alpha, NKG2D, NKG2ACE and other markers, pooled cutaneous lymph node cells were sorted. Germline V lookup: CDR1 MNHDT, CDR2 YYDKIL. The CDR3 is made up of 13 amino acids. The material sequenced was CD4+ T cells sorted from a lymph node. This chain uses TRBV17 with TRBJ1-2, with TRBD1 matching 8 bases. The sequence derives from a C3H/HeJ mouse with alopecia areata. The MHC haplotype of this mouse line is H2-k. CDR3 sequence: CASSRTGGSDYTF. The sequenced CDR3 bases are TGTGCTAGCAGTAGAACAGGGGGGTCC.